This T cell receptor (beta chain) was sequenced for a study of OX40 agonist ivuxolimab in advanced cancers. The study's findings and limits: Dosing at 0.1 to 3.0 mg/kg was accompanied by clonal expansion of CD4+ and CD8+ blood T cells by week 6.

Points on this clone: What it recognizes is unknown.

Germline V lookup: CDR1 SGHDT, CDR2 YYEEEE. V lost 4 bases and J lost 7; bases outside the gene matches: 17. This CDR3 is 17 amino acids long. Only in-frame clones appear in the TCRdb table, and some are missing; sequencing was by immunoSEQ multiplex PCR. This table holds tens of thousands of clones, 65% to 90% found once. The V and J genes are TRBV5-6 and TRBJ2-1; 7 nucleotides agree with TRBD2. The source material was CD4+ or CD8+ T cells sorted from blood, sampled in a trial of the OX40 agonist ivuxolimab. The receptor was derived from an adult with an advanced solid tumor such as melanoma, head and neck, liver or kidney cancer. The CDR3 DNA reads as TGTGCCAGCAGCCTAAGGGCTTCCGGACTAGTACTAAATGAGCAGTTCTTC. Translation: CASSLRASGLVLNEQFF.